Presented here are 25 T cell receptor beta chains from one specimen sequenced in a study of blood T cell repertoires in COVID-19. TCRdb keeps only in-frame clones here, not all; method: immunoSEQ multiplex PCR. The profile shows roughly 310,000 clones, 90% of them singletons. Input material: peripheral blood. The receptors come from a woman aged 25 to 45 with COVID-19, enrolled during active disease.

V is TRBV7-9 and J is TRBJ2-2; no definite D call. Germline-derived CDR1 and CDR2 are SEHNR and FQNEAQ (reference sequence). Deletions cut 2 bases from V and 7 bases from J, with 8 bases between. This CDR3 has 13 amino acids. CDR3: CASSLHSIGELFF. The CDR3 DNA reads TGTGCCAGCAGCTTACACTCAATCGGGGAGCTGTTTTTT.

The rearrangement links TRBV4-2 to TRBJ2-3, with TRBD2 as a possible D gene (6 bases). V shed 4 bases and J shed 0 bases, with 11 bases lying between them. The CDR3 sequence is 15 residues long. Germline CDR1 reads LGHNA; CDR2 reads YNFKEQ. For the CDR3, the DNA is TGTGCCAGCAGCCCGCGGGGTTCTAGCACAGATACGCAGTATTTT. It encodes CASSPRGSSTDTQYF.

The chain is built from TRBV19 and TRBJ2-7; 10 bases fit TRBD2. The germline V gene has CDR1 LNHDA and CDR2 SQIVND (reference sequence). The CDR3 consists of 16 residues. V lost 3 bases to trimming and J lost 0 bases; unmatched junction nucleotides: 5. The CDR3 bases are TGTGCCAGTAGTATCGGACTAGCGGTGCGCTCCTACGAGCAGTACTTC. This translates into CASSIGLAVRSYEQYF.

This chain links TRBV7-9 with TRBJ1-1; D possibly corresponds to TRBD1 (5 bases). Between the trimmed V and J ends, which lost 5 bases and 4 bases, there was a span of 20 bases. The CDR3 is 16 residues long. CDR1 is SEHNR, CDR2 FQNEAQ, per germline (reference sequence). In nucleotides, the CDR3 is TGTGCCAGCAGCCCCTCCTTGGTCCCCGGGGGCACTGAAGCTTTCTTT. Its translation is CASSPSLVPGGTEAFF.

The rearrangement uses TRBV19 and TRBJ2-3; 10 nucleotides match TRBD1. Germline-derived CDR1 and CDR2 are LNHDA and SQIVND (reference sequence). The ends lost 6 bases at V and 3 bases at J; junction bases unmatched: 3. This CDR3 comprises 14 residues. The CDR3 sequence is CASRRDRGTDTQYF. As DNA, the CDR3 is TGTGCCAGTAGACGGGACAGGGGAACAGATACGCAGTATTTT. Full variable domain (rest looked up from reference TRBV19 and TRBJ2-3): DGGITQSPKYLFRKEGQNVTLSCEQNLNHDAMYWYRQDPGQGLRLIYYSQIVNDFQKGDIAEGYSVSREKKESFPLTVTSAQKNPTAFYLCASRRDRGTDTQYFGPGTRLTVL.

This clone appeared a single time. The chain employs TRBV2 and TRBJ2-1, with 7 bases aligning to TRBD1. The CDR3 has 14 amino acids. Germline assignment: CDR1 SNHLY and CDR2 FYNNEI. J gave up 4 bases and V 8 bases, and 8 bases lay outside the gene matches. The CDR3 spells CASAQGQPYNEQFF. The CDR3, as DNA: TGTGCCAGCGCCCAGGGACAGCCTTACAATGAGCAGTTCTTC.

This chain links TRBV30 with TRBJ1-2; TRBD1 aligns across 11 bases. This CDR3 region has 18 residues. Germline trimming cut 2 bases from V and 4 bases from J; bases unmatched to any gene: 15. Germline assignment: CDR1 GTSNPN and CDR2 SVGIG (reference sequence). CDR3 sequence: CAWSNPGTGGSFSYGYTF. The CDR3 DNA is TGTGCCTGGAGTAACCCCGGGACAGGGGGTTCATTTAGCTATGGCTACACCTTC. The whole variable domain, remainder taken from reference TRBV30 and TRBJ1-2, is SQTIHQWPATLVQPVGSPLSLECTVEGTSNPNLYWYRQAAGRGLQLLFYSVGIGQISSEVPQNLSASRPQDRQFILSSKKLLLSDSGFYLCAWSNPGTGGSFSYGYTFGSGTRLTVV.

The chain is built from TRBV7-9 and TRBJ1-3, with 8 bases matching TRBD1. The CDR3 is 15 residues long. The J segment lost 2 bases and the V segment lost 5 bases, leaving 5 bases of the junction unmatched. From germline, CDR1 is SEHNR and CDR2 FQNEAQ (reference sequence). The chain's CDR3 is CASSPFRGPGNTIYF. The CDR3 region has the DNA TGTGCCAGCAGCCCCTTCAGGGGGCCTGGAAACACCATATATTTT.

The genes are TRBV10-2 and TRBJ1-5; 7 nucleotides match TRBD1. The V gene's germline CDR1 is WSHSY and CDR2 SAAADI. Unmatched junction bases numbered 9, after V lost 8 bases and J lost 5 bases. The CDR3 contains 14 residues. The DNA for the CDR3 is TGCGCCAGCCGTGGTGACAGGGTATATCAGCCCCAGCATTTT. This gives the protein CASRGDRVYQPQHF.

This sequence joins TRBV3-1 (or the pseudogene TRBV3-2) and TRBJ2-5; no firm D call. The germline CDR1 and CDR2 sequences are LGHDT and YNNKEL (reference sequence). CDR3 size: 13 residues. V dropped 6 bases and J dropped 5 bases, with 13 bases sitting between them. CDR3 protein: CASSFSTGETQYF. In nucleotides, the CDR3 is TGTGCCAGCAGTTTCTCGACTGGGGAGACCCAGTACTTC.

The chain employs TRBV19 and TRBJ2-5, with 11 bases identical to TRBD2. With V trimmed by 3 bases and J by 5 bases, 8 bases remained unmatched. Germline V gene data show CDR1 as LNHDA and CDR2 as SQIVND (reference sequence). This CDR3 comprises 16 residues. The CDR3 reads CASSIALAGGGETQYF. DNA for the CDR3: TGTGCCAGTAGTATTGCCCTAGCGGGAGGCGGTGAGACCCAGTACTTC.

The CDR3 sequence: CASSHDRARDLRSYTF. CDR3 DNA: TGTGCCAGCAGCCATGATAGGGCGCGGGACCTTAGAAGCTACACCTTC. V and J are TRBV3-1 (or the pseudogene TRBV3-2) and TRBJ1-2; D perhaps matches TRBD1 (5 bases). With 3 bases removed from V and 9 bases from J, the gap between germline ends came to 23 bases. The CDR3 spans 16 residues. The germline V gene has CDR1 LGHDT and CDR2 YNNKEL (reference sequence).

The chain links TRBV9 to TRBJ1-5; 8 nucleotides line up with TRBD1. The CDR3 is 15 amino acids. From germline, CDR1 is SGDLS and CDR2 YYNGEE. The trim removed 3 bases at V and 2 bases at J, leaving 4 bases unmatched. CDR3 residues: CASSGQGSGNQPQHF. DNA for the CDR3: TGTGCCAGCAGCGGACAGGGGTCGGGCAATCAGCCCCAGCATTTT. Full variable domain (missing parts from reference TRBV9 and TRBJ1-5): DSGVTQTPKHLITATGQRVTLRCSPRSGDLSVYWYQQSLDQGLQFLIQYYNGEERAKGNILERFSAQQFPDLHSELNLSSLELGDSALYFCASSGQGSGNQPQHFGDGTRLSIL.

This chain uses TRBV5-1 with TRBJ2-6, with 10 bases identical to TRBD1. The CDR3 has 18 amino acids. Germline V gene sequence: CDR1 SGHRS, CDR2 YFSETQ. With 3 bases clipped from V and 1 base from J, the junction kept 7 bases outside the gene matches. The CDR3 DNA is TGCGCCAGCAGCTATAACCGGGGACAGGGGTCTGGGGCCAACGTCCTGACTTTC. Protein: CASSYNRGQGSGANVLTF.

This clone appeared a single time. This rearrangement joins TRBV6-5 to TRBJ2-5; weak D call: TRBD2 (6 bases). Looked up from germline, CDR1 is MNHEY and CDR2 is SVGAGI. Trimming stripped 6 bases from V and 5 bases from J, with 19 bases between. The CDR3 totals 15 residues. CDR3: CASRRVFSGTETQYF. The CDR3 DNA reads TGTGCCAGCAGGCGGGTATTTTCAGGGACTGAGACCCAGTACTTC.

V is TRBV20-1 and J is TRBJ2-3; D remains ambiguous. Germline assignment: CDR1 DFQATT and CDR2 SNEGSKA (reference sequence). Trimming stripped 6 bases from V and 1 base from J, with 5 bases between. The CDR3 length is 11 residues. CDR3 DNA: TGCAGTGCGGCCCGCACAGATACGCAGTATTTT. This gives the protein CSAARTDTQYF.

The V gene is TRBV11-2, the J gene TRBJ2-1; possibly TRBD2 for D (6 bases). Germline V CDR1 and CDR2: SGHAT, FQNNGV. The length of the CDR3 is 15 residues. Trimming left V 5 bases short and J 4 bases short, with 15 bases between. This chain's CDR3 is CASSLSGAAYNEQFF. The DNA of the CDR3 is TGTGCCAGCAGCCTTAGCGGCGCGGCTTACAATGAGCAGTTCTTC.

In the case of this clone: The same CDR3 arises from other DNA sequences in this sample as well. The chain combines TRBV29-1 with TRBJ1-3; TRBD1 aligns across 8 bases. The germline gives CDR1 SQVTM, CDR2 ANQGSEA. The CDR3 runs to 14 residues. V dropped 5 bases and J dropped 1; count of bases not matched to a gene: 4. The CDR3 loop is CSVSGTGSGNTIYF. In DNA, the CDR3 is TGCAGCGTTAGTGGGACAGGATCTGGAAACACCATATATTTT.

This clone was found once. The chain joins TRBV2 to TRBJ1-4; weak D call: TRBD1 (6 bases). The germline CDR1 and CDR2 sequences are SNHLY and FYNNEI. The CDR3 has 15 residues. Trimming left V 7 bases short and J 3 bases short, with 15 bases between. The CDR3 region has the DNA TGTGCCAGCACCTACACCGACAGGTCTAATGAAAAACTGTTTTTT. This sequence encodes CASTYTDRSNEKLFF.

The chain is built from TRBV29-1 and TRBJ2-2, with D possibly matching TRBD2 (6 bases). Trimming shortened V by 7 bases and J by 7 bases, and 16 bases separated the two germline ends. The CDR3 runs 13 residues. Germline CDR1 is SQVTM and CDR2 is ANQGSEA. CDR3 in DNA: TGCAGCGCCCGTCGGGAGTCCGTCGGGGAGCTGTTTTTT. Translated: CSARRESVGELFF.

The chain has TRBV10-3 and TRBJ2-5; 16 bases are shared with TRBD2. The CDR3 extends over 16 amino acids. CDR1 is ENHRY and CDR2 is SYGVKD in the germline V gene. The V gene end was trimmed by 10 bases and the J gene end by 5 bases; junction bases not matched to a gene: 10. CDR3 sequence (DNA): TGTGCCACCTCCGGGACTAGCGGGAGGGCCGGGGAGACCCAGTACTTC. Its translation: CATSGTSGRAGETQYF.

The genes are TRBV24-1 and TRBJ2-3; 9 nucleotides agree with TRBD1. The CDR3 has 14 residues. The germline CDR1 and CDR2 sequences are KGHDR and SFDVKD. The J segment lost 5 bases and the V segment lost 3 bases, leaving 2 bases of the junction unmatched. CDR3 bases: TGTGCCACCAGTGATCCGGACAGGGGAGATACGCAGTATTTT. This gives the protein CATSDPDRGDTQYF.

The chain links TRBV28 to TRBJ1-5, with 8 nucleotides matching TRBD1. Germline V gene data show CDR1 as MDHEN and CDR2 as SYDVKM. This CDR3 region has 15 residues. The ends lost 5 bases at V and 6 bases at J; junction bases unmatched: 9. DNA for the CDR3: TGTGCCAGCAGTACGGGACAGGTCGCAAGTCAGCCCCAGCATTTT. Residues: CASSTGQVASQPQHF.

This chain connects TRBV12-1 to TRBJ1-2. TRBV12-1 is noted as a pseudogene. The CDR3 consists of 15 residues. For the CDR3, the DNA is TGTGCCAGCAGCTTTGGGGGGAGGGTACCCTATGGCTACACCTTC. Translating it yields CASSFGGRVPYGYTF.

This clone has a single count. The rearrangement joins TRBV19 to TRBJ2-3; 9 nucleotides agree with TRBD2. Trimming cost V 3 bases and J 2 bases; bases outside gene matches: 6. This CDR3 comprises 16 residues. The V gene's germline CDR1 is LNHDA and CDR2 SQIVND (reference sequence). CDR3 in DNA: TGTGCCAGTAGTATCTTAGCGGGAGTGAACACAGATACGCAGTATTTT. Its protein product is CASSILAGVNTDTQYF.